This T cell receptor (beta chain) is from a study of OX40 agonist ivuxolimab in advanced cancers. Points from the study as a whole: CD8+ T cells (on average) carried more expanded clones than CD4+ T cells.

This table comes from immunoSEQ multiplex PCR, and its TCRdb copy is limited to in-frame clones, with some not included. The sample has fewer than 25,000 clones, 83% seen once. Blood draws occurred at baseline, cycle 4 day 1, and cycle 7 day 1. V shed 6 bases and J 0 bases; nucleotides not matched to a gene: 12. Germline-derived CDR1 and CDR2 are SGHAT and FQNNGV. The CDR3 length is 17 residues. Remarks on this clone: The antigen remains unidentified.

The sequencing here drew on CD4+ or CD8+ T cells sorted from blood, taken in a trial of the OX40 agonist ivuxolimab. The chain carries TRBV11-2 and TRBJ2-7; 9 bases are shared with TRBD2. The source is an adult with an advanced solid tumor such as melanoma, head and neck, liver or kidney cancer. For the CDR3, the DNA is TGTGCCAGCAGTCACCCGGCGGGGGGGATTAGCTCCTACGAGCAGTACTTC. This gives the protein CASSHPAGGISSYEQYF.